This T cell receptor beta chain comes out of a study of read filtering for tumor transcriptome and immune sequencing. This clonotype was picked up many times. Its antigen is not known. This library used roughly 430 ng RNA and molecular barcoded adaptors spanning alpha/delta and beta/gamma chains. TCRdb processed the reads anew with MiXCR; each CDR3 protein has one entry. The sample gives tens of thousands of distinct CDR3 sequences, roughly 19% of which show up once; under 13% is in the top ten. Broader study findings: In IR-seq, single-read clonotypes were around 80% of clonotypes but around 3.2% of reads.

The CDR3 consists of 13 residues. The germline gives CDR1 MDHEN, CDR2 SYDVKM. J gave up 7 bases and V 5 bases, and 7 bases lay outside the gene matches. This receptor was taken from a donor at least 40 years old with multiple myeloma. The V and J genes are TRBV28 and TRBJ2-7; 8 nucleotides match TRBD1. The sequencing sample was made of a population of CD138-negative cells sorted from bone marrow. The CDR3 nucleotides are TGTGCCAGCAGTACGACGGACAGGGCGGAGCAGTACTTC. Translating it yields CASSTTDRAEQYF.